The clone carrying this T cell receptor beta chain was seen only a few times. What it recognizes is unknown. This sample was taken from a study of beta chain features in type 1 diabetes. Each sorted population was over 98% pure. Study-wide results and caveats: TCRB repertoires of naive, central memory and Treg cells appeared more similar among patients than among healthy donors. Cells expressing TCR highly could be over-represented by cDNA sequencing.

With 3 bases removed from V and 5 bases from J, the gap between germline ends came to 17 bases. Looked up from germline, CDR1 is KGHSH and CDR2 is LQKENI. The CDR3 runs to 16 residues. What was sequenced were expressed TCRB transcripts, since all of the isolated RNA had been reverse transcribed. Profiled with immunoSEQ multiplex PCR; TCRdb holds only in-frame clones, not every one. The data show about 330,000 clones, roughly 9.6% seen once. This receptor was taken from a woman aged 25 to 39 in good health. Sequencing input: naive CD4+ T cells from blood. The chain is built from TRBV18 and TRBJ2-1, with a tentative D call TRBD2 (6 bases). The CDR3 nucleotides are TGTGCCAGCTCACCTTTCGGACGGGGGAATGACAATGAGCAGTTCTTC. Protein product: CASSPFGRGNDNEQFF.